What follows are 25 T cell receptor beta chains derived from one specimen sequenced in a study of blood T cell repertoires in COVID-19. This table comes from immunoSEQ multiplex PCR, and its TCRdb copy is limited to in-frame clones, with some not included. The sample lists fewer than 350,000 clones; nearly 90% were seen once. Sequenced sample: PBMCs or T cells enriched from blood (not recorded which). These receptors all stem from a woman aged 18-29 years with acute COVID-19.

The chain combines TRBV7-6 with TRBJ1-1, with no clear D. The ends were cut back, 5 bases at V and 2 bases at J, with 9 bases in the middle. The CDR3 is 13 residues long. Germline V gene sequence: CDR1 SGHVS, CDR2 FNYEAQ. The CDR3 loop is CASSHGGNTEAFF. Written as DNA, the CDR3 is TGTGCCAGCAGCCACGGAGGAAACACTGAAGCTTTCTTT.

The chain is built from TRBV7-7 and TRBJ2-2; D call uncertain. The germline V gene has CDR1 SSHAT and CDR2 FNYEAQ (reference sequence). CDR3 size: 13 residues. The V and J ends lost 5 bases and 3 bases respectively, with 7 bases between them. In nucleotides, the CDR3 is TGTGCCAGCAGCAAAACGGACACCGGGGAGCTGTTTTTT. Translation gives CASSKTDTGELFF.

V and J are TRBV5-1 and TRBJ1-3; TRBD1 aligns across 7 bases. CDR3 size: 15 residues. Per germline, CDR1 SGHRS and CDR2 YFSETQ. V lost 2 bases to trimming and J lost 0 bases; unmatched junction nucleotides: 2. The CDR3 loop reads CASSLPGGSGNTIYF. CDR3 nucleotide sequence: TGCGCCAGCAGCTTACCAGGGGGCTCTGGAAACACCATATATTTT.

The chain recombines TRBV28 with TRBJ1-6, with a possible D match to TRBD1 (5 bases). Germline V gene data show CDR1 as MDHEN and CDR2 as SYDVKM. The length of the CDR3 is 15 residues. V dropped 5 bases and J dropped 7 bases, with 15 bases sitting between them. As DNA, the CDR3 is TGTGCCAGCAGTGAATCGAGTGGGGGGAATTCACCCCTCCACTTT. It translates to CASSESSGGNSPLHF.

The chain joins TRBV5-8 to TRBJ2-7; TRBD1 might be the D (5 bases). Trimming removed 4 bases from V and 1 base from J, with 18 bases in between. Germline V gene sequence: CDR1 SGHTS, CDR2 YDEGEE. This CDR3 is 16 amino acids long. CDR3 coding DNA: TGTGCCAGCAGCCCGGCCCGGACATTGAGTTCCTACGAGCAGTACTTC. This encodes CASSPARTLSSYEQYF.

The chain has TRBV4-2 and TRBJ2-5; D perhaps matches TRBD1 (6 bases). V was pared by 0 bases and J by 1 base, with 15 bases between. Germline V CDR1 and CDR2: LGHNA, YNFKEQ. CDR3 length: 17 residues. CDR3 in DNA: TGTGCCAGCAGCCAAGATCTGGCAGGGGTTACCCAAGAGACCCAGTACTTC. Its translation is CASSQDLAGVTQETQYF.

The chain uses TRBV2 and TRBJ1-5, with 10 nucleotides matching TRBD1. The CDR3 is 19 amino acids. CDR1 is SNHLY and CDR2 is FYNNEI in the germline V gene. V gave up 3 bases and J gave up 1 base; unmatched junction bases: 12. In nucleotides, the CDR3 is TGTGCCAGCAGTGACGATGGGACAGGGGTGGTTAGGAGCAATCAGCCCCAGCATTTT. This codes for CASSDDGTGVVRSNQPQHF.

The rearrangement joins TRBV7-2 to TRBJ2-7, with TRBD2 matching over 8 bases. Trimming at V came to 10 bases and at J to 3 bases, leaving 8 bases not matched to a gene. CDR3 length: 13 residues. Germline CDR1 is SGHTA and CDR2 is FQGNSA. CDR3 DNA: TGTGCCACCAGGACGGCGGGAGGCTACGAGCAGTACTTC. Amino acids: CATRTAGGYEQYF. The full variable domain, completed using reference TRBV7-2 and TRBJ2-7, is GAGVSQSPSNKVTEKGKDVELRCDPISGHTALYWYRQSLGQGLEFLIYFQGNSAPDKSGLPSDRFSAERTGGSVSTLTIQRTQQEDSAVYLCATRTAGGYEQYFGPGTRLTVT.

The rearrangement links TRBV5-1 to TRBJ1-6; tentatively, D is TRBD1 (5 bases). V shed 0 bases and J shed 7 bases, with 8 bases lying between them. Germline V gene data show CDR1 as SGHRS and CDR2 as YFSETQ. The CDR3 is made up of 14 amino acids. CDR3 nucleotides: TGCGCCAGCAGCTTGGGACAGTTGAATTCACCCCTCCACTTT. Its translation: CASSLGQLNSPLHF.

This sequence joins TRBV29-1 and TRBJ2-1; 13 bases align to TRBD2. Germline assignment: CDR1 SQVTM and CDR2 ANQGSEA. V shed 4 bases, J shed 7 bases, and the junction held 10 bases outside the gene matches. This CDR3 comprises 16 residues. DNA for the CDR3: TGCAGCGTTGCCACAGAACTAGCGGGAGGGCGAAATGAGCAGTTCTTC. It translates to CSVATELAGGRNEQFF.

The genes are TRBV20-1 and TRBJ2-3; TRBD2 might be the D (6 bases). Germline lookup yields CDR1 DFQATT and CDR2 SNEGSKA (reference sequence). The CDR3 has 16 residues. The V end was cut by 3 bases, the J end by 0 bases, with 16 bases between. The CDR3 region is CSASSFSGSSTDTQYF. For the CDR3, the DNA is TGCAGTGCTAGTAGTTTTAGCGGAAGTAGCACAGATACGCAGTATTTT.

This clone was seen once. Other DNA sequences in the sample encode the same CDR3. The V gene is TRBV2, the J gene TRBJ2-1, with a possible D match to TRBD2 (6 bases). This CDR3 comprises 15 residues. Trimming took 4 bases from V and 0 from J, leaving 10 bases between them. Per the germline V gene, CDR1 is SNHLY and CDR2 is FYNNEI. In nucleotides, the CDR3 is TGTGCCAGCAGTGGGAGGGCCGGCTCCTACAATGAGCAGTTCTTC. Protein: CASSGRAGSYNEQFF.

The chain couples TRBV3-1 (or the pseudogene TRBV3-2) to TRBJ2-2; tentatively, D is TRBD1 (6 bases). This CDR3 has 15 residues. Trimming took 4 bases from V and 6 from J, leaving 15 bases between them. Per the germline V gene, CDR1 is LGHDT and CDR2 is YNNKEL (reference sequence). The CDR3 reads CASSPRTAGAGELFF. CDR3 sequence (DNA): TGTGCCAGCAGCCCGCGGACAGCCGGTGCCGGGGAGCTGTTTTTT.

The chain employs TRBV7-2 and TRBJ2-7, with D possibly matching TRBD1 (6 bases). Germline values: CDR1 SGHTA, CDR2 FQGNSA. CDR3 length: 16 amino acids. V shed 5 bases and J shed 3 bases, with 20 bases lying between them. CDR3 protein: CASSTNTGIYFYEQYF. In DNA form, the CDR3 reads TGTGCCAGCAGCACGAATACAGGGATTTATTTCTACGAGCAGTACTTC. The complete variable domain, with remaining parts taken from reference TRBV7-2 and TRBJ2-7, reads GAGVSQSPSNKVTEKGKDVELRCDPISGHTALYWYRQSLGQGLEFLIYFQGNSAPDKSGLPSDRFSAERTGGSVSTLTIQRTQQEDSAVYLCASSTNTGIYFYEQYFGPGTRLTVT.

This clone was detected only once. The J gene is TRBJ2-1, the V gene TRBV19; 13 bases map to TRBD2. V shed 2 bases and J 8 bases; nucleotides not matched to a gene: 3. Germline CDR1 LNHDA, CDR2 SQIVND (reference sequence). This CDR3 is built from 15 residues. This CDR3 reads CASSITSGRAHEQFF. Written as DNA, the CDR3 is TGTGCCAGTAGTATAACTAGCGGGAGGGCCCATGAGCAGTTCTTC. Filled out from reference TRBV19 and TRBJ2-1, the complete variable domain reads DGGITQSPKYLFRKEGQNVTLSCEQNLNHDAMYWYRQDPGQGLRLIYYSQIVNDFQKGDIAEGYSVSREKKESFPLTVTSAQKNPTAFYLCASSITSGRAHEQFFGPGTRLTVL.

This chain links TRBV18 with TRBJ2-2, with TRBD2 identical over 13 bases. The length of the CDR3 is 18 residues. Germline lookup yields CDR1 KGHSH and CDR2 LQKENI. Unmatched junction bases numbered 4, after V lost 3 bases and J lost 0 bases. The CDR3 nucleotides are TGTGCCAGCTCACCCCGGACTAGCGGGGGAACGAACACCGGGGAGCTGTTTTTT. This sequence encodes CASSPRTSGGTNTGELFF.

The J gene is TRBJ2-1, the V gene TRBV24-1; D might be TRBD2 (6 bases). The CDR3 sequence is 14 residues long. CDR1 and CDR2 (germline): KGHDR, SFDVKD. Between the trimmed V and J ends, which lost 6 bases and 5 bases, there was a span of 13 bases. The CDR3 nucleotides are TGTGCCACCAGTTTCTCCGGGGAGGACAATGAGCAGTTCTTC. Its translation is CATSFSGEDNEQFF.

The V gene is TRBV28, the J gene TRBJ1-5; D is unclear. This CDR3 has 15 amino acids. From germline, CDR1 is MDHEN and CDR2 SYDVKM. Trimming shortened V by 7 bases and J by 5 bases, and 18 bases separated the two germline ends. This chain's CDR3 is CASINLRVGDQPQHF. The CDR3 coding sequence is TGTGCCAGCATCAATCTCCGGGTTGGCGATCAGCCCCAGCATTTT.

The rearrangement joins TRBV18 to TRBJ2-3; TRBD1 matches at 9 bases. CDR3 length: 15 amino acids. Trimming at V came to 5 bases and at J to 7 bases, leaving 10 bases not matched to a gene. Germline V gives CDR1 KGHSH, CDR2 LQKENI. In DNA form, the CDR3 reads TGTGCCAGCTCAACCGGGACAGGGAGCCACAATACGCAGTATTTT. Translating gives CASSTGTGSHNTQYF.

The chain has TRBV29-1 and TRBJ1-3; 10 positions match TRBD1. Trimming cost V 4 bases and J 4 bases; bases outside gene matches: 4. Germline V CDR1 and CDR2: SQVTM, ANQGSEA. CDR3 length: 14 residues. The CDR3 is CSVGDRGSGNTIYF. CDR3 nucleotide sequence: TGCAGCGTTGGGGACAGGGGCTCGGGAAACACCATATATTTT.

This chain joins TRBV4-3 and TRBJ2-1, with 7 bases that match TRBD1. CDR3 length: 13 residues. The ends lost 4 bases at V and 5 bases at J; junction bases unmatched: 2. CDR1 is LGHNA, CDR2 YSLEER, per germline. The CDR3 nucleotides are TGCGCCAGCAGCCCCGGGACAGACAATGAGCAGTTCTTC. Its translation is CASSPGTDNEQFF.

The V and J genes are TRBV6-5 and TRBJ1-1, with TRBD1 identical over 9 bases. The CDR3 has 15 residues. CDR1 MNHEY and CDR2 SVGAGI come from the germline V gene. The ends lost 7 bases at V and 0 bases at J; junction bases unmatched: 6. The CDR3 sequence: CASIRQGGMNTEAFF. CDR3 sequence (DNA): TGTGCCAGCATCCGACAGGGGGGAATGAACACTGAAGCTTTCTTT.

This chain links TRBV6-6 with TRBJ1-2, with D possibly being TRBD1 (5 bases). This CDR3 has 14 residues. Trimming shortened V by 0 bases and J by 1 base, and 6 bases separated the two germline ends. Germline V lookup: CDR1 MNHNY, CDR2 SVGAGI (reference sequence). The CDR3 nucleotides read TGTGCCAGCAGTTACTCAGACAGTAACTATGGCTACACCTTC. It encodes CASSYSDSNYGYTF.

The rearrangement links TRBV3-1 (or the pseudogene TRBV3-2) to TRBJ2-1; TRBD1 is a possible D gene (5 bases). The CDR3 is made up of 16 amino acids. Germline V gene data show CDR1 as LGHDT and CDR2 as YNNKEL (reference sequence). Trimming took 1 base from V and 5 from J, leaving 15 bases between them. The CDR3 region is CASSQGGRGWHNEQFF. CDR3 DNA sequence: TGTGCCAGCAGCCAAGGTGGAAGGGGTTGGCACAATGAGCAGTTCTTC.

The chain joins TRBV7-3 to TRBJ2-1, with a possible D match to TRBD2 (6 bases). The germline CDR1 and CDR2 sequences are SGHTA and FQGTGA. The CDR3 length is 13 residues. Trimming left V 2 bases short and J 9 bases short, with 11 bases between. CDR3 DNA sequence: TGTGCCAGCAGCTTATCTAGGGAGGCTGAGCAGTTCTTC. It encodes CASSLSREAEQFF.